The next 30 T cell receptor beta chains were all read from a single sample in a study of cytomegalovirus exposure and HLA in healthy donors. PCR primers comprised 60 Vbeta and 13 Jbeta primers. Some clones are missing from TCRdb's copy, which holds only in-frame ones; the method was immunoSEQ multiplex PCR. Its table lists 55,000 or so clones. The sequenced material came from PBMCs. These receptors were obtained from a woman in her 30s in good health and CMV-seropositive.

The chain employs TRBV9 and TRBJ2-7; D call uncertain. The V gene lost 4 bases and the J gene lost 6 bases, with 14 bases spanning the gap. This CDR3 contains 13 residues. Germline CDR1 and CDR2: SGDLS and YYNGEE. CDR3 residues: CASSPTDSGEQYF. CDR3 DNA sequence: TGTGCCAGCAGCCCTACAGATAGTGGCGAGCAGTACTTC.

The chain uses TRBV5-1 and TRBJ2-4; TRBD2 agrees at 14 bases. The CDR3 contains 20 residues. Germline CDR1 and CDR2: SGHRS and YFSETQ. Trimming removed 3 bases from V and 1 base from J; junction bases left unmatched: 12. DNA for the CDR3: TGCGCCAGCAGCTACCGGATGACTAGCGGGGGGGCCTCGGCCAAAAACATTCAGTACTTC. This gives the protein CASSYRMTSGGASAKNIQYF.

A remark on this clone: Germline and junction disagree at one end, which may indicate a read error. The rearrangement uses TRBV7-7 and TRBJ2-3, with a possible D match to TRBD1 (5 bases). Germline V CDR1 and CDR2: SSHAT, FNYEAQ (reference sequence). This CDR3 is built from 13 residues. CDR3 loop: CASSLGQTDTQYF. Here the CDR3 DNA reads TGTGCTAGCAGCTTAGGACAAACAGATACGCAGTATTTT.

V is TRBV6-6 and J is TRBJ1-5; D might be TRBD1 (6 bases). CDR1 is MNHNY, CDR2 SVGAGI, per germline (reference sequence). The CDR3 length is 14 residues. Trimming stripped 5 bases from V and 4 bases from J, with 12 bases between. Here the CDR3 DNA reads TGTGCCAGCAGTCCTGCAGGGGAGAATCAGCCCCAGCATTTT. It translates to CASSPAGENQPQHF.

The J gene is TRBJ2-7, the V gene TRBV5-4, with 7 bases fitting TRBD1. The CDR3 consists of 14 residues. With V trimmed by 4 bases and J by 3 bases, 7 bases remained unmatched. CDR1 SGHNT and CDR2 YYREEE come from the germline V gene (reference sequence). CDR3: CASSLGQQGYEQYF. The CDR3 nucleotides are TGTGCCAGCAGCCTGGGACAGCAAGGCTACGAGCAGTACTTC.

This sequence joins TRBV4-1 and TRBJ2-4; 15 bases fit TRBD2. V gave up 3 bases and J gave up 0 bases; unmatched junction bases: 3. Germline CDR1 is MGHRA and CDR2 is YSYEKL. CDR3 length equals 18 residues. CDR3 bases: TGCGCCAGCAGCCAGGGACTAGCGGGAGGATTAGCCAAAAACATTCAGTACTTC. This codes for CASSQGLAGGLAKNIQYF.

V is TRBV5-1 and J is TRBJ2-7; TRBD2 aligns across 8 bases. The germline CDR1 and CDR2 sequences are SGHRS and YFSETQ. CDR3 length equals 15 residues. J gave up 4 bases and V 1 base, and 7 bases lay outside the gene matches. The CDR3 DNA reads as TGCGCCAGCAGCTTGCAGAGCGGGAGTAGGTACGAGCAGTACTTC. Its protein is CASSLQSGSRYEQYF.

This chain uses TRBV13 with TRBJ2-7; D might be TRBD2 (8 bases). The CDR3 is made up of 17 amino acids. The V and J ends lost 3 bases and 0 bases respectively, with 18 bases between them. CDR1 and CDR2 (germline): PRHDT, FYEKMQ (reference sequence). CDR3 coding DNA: TGTGCCAGCAGCTTTCGGGAGGGCAGGGGGGACTCCTACGAGCAGTACTTC. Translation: CASSFREGRGDSYEQYF.

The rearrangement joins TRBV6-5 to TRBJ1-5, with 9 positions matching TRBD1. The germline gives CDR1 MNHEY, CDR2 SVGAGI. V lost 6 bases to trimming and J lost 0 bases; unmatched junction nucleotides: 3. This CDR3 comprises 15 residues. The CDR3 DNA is TGTGCCAGCAGGAAGACAGGGGGTAGCAATCAGCCCCAGCATTTT. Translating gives CASRKTGGSNQPQHF.

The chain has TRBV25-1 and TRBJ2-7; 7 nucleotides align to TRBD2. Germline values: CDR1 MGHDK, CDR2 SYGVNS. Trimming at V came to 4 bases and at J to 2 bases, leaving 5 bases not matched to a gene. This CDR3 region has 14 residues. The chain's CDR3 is CASSGWAGAYEQYF. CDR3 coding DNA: TGTGCCAGCAGTGGGTGGGCGGGAGCCTACGAGCAGTACTTC.

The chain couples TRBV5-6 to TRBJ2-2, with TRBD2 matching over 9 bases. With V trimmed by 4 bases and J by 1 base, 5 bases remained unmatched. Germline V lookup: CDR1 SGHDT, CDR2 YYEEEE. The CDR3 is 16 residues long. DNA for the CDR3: TGTGCCAGCAGCACCTGGACTAGCGAGAACACCGGGGAGCTGTTTTTT. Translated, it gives CASSTWTSENTGELFF.

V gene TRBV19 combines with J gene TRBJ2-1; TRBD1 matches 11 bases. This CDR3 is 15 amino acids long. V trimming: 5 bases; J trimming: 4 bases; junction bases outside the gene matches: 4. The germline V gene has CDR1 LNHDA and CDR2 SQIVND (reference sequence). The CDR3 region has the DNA TGTGCCAGTAGTCAGGGGACAGGGGGATACAATGAGCAGTTCTTC. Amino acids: CASSQGTGGYNEQFF.

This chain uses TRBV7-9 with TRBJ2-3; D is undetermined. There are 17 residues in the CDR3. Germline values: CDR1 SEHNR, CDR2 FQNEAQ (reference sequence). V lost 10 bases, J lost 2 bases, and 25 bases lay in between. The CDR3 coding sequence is TGTGCCACCACCCTCCCACGGTTATTGGCGGACACAGATACGCAGTATTTT. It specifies CATTLPRLLADTDTQYF.

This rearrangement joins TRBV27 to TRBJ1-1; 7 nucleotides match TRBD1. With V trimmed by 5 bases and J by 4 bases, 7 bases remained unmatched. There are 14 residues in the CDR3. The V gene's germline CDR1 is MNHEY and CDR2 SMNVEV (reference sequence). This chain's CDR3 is CASSPIHRGTEAFF. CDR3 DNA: TGTGCCAGCAGTCCCATTCACAGGGGCACTGAAGCTTTCTTT.

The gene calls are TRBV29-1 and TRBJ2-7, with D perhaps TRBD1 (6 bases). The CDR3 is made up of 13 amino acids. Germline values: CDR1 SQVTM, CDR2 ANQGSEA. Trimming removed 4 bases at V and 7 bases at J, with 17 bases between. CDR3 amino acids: CSVGVQGSREQYF. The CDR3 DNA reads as TGCAGCGTTGGAGTCCAGGGGAGTCGAGAGCAGTACTTC.

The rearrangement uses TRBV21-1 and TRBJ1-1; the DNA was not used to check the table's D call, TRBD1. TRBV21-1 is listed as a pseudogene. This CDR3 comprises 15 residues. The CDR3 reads CASSVDRGLDTEAFF. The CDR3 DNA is TGTGCCAGCAGCGTAGACAGGGGGCTGGACACTGAAGCTTTCTTT.

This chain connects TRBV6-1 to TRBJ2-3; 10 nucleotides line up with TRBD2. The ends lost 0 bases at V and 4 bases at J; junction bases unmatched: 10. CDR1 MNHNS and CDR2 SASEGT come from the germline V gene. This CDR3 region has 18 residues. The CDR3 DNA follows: TGTGCCAGCAGTGAAGCCCTCCGTGGAGCGGGGGGGGCAGATACGCAGTATTTT. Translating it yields CASSEALRGAGGADTQYF.

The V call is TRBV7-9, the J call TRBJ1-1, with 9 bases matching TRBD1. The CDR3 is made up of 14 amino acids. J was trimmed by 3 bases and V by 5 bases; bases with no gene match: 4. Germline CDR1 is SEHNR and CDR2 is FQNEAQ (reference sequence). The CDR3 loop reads CASSPRDRDTEAFF. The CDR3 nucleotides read TGTGCCAGCAGCCCCCGGGACAGGGACACTGAAGCTTTCTTT. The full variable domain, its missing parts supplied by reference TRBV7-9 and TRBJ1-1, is DTGVSQNPRHKITKRGQNVTFRCDPISEHNRLYWYRQTLGQGPEFLTYFQNEAQLEKSRLLSDRFSAERPKGSFSTLEIQRTEQGDSAMYLCASSPRDRDTEAFFGQGTRLTVV.

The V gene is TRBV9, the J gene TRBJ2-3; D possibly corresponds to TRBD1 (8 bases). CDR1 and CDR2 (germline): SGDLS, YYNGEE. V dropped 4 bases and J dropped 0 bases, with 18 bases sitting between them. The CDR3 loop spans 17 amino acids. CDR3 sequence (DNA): TGTGCCAGCAGCAGCGGGGTGGCAGGGGGCAGCACAGATACGCAGTATTTT. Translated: CASSSGVAGGSTDTQYF.

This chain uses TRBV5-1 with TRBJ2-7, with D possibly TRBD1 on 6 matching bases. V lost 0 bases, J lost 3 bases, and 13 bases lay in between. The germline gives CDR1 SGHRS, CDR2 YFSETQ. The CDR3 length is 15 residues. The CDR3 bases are TGCGCCAGCAGCTTGGGCGGGCAGGGGTACTACGAGCAGTACTTC. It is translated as CASSLGGQGYYEQYF.

The CDR3 here is CASSWRTGDNEQFF. The CDR3 bases are TGCGCCAGCAGCTGGAGAACTGGCGACAATGAGCAGTTCTTC. The genes are TRBV5-1 and TRBJ2-1; no definite D call. Trimming shortened V by 3 bases and J by 5 bases, and 12 bases separated the two germline ends. The germline V gene encodes CDR1 SGHRS and CDR2 YFSETQ. This CDR3 is built from 14 residues.

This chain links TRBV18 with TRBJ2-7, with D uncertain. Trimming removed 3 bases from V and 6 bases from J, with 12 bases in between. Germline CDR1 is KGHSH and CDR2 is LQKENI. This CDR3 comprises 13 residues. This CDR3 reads CASSPGSLGEQYF. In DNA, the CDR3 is TGTGCCAGCTCACCGGGCTCCCTCGGCGAGCAGTACTTC. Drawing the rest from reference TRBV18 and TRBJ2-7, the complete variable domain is NAGVMQNPRHLVRRRGQEARLRCSPMKGHSHVYWYRQLPEEGLKFMVYLQKENIIDESGMPKERFSAEFPKEGPSILRIQQVVRGDSAAYFCASSPGSLGEQYFGPGTRLTVT.

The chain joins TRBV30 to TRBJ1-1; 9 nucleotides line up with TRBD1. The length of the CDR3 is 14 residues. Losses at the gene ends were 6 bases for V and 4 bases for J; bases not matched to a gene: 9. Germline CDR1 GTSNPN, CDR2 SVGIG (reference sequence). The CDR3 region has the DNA TGTGCCTGCAACACAGGGGGCGTTGGCACTGAAGCTTTCTTT. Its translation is CACNTGGVGTEAFF.

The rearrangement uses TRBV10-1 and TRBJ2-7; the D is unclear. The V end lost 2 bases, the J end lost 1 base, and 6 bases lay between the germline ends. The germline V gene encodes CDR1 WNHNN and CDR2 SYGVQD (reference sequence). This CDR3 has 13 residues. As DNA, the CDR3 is TGCGCCAGCAGTGAGCCCAGGTCCTACGAGCAGTACTTC. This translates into CASSEPRSYEQYF.

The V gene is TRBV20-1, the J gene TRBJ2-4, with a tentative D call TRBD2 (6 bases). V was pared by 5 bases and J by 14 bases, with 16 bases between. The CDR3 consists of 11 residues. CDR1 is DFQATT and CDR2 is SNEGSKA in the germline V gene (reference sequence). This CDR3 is CSAPWGGGEYF. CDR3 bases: TGCAGTGCTCCTTGGGGAGGTGGGGAGTACTTC.

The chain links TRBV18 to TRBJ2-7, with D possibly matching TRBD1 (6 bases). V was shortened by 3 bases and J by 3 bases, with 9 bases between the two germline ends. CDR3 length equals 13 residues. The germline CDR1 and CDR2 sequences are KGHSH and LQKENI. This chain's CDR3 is CASSPGQNYEQYF. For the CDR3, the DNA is TGTGCCAGCTCACCGGGACAAAACTACGAGCAGTACTTC.

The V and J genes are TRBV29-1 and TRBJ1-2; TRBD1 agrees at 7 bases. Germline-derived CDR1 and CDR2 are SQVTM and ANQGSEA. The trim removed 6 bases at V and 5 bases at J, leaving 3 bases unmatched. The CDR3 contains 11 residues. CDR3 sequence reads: CSVQQGYGYTF. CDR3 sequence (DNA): TGCAGCGTGCAACAGGGGTATGGCTACACCTTC.

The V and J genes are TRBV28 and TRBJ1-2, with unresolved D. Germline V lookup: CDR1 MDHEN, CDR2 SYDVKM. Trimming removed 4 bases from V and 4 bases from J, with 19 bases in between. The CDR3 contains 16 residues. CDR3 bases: TGTGCCAGCAGTTCCACCCCGCGGGCTGGGCTCTATGGCTACACCTTC. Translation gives CASSSTPRAGLYGYTF.

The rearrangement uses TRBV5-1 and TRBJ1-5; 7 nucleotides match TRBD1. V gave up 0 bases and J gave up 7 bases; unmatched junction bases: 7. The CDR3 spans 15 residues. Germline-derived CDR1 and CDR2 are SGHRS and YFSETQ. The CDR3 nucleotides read TGCGCCAGCAGCTTGGGACAGGGTAATGGCCAGCCCCAGCATTTT. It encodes CASSLGQGNGQPQHF.

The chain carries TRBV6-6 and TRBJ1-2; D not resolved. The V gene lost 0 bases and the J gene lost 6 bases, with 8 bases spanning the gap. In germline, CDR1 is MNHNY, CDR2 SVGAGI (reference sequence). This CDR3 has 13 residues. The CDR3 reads CASSYSAGDGYTF. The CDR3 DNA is TGTGCCAGCAGTTACTCGGCCGGGGATGGCTACACCTTC.